This entry features one T cell receptor beta chain sequence. This is likely a read error, given that the CDR3 carries no conserved phenylalanine or tryptophan at its end. Because the CDR3's place on the DNA is in doubt, the DNA is left out and the CDR3 is given as listed by TCRdb. A sample-barcoded 5' primer and a J-beta primer mix were used in a second PCR of roughly 6 to 12 cycles. Via MiXCR, TCRdb re-called the 5' RACE reads, giving one row per CDR3 protein. The table includes about 570,000 distinct CDR3 sequences, 25% to 30% detected once. The CDR3 length is 15 residues, termini included. Germline CDR1 reads LGHNT; CDR2 reads FRNRAP. The sample originates from a study of blood T cells in healthy people across ages.

The chain couples TRBV12-5 to TRBJ2-5. What was sequenced was blood. This TCR was recovered from an older woman in good health. The chain's CDR3 is CASGFSRNRPTSMYL.